Described below is a single T cell receptor beta chain sequence and its context. Some clones are missing from TCRdb's copy, which holds only in-frame ones; the method was immunoSEQ multiplex PCR. The sample records 65,000 or so clones, around 65% being singletons. This sample was taken from a study of blood T cell repertoires in COVID-19. Overall study: Acute and convalescent COVID-19 samples came from the United States, Italy and Spain.

Trimming shortened V by 2 bases and J by 0 bases, and 9 bases separated the two germline ends. Germline CDR1 SGHRS, CDR2 YFSETQ. This CDR3 region has 15 residues. The chain uses TRBV5-1 and TRBJ2-1, with D maybe TRBD2 (7 bases). Material: PBMCs or T cells enriched from blood (not recorded which). The TCR comes from a woman in her sixties who had been exposed to COVID-19. The CDR3 region has the DNA TGCGCCAGCAGCTTAGGGGGGGGCTCCTACAATGAGCAGTTCTTC. Residues: CASSLGGGSYNEQFF.